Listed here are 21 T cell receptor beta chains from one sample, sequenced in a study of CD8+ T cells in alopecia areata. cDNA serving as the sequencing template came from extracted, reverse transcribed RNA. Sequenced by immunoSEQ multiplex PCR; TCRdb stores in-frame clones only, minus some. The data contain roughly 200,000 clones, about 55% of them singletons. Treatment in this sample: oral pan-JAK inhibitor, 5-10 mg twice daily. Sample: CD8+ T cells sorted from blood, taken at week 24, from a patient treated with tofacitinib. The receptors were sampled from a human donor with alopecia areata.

The CDR3 loop is CASSQSEGRRYDYGYTF. As DNA, the CDR3 is TGCGCCAGCAGTCAATCGGAGGGAAGACGGTACGACTATGGCTACACCTTC. The rearrangement uses TRBV23-1 and TRBJ1-2; D gene unclear. TRBV23-1 is reported as an ORF; its role is uncertain. There are 17 residues in the CDR3. The V end was cut by 0 bases, the J end by 3 bases, with 17 bases between.

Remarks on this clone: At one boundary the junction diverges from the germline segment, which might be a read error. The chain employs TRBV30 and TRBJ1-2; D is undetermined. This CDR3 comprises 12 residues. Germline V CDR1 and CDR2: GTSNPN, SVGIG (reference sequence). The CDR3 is CAWKAPNYSYTF. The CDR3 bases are TGTGCCTGGAAGGCCCCCAACTATAGCTACACCTTC.

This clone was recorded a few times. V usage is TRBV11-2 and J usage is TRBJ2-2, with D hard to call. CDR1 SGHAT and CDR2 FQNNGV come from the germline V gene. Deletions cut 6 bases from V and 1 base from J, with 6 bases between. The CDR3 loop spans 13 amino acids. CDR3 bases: TGTGCCAGCAGGCCAGGGAACACCGGGGAGCTGTTTTTT. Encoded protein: CASRPGNTGELFF. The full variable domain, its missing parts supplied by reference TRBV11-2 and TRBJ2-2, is EAGVAQSPRYKIIEKRQSVAFWCNPISGHATLYWYQQILGQGPKLLIQFQNNGVVDDSQLPKDRFSAERLKGVDSTLKIQPAKLEDSAVYLCASRPGNTGELFFGEGSRLTVL.

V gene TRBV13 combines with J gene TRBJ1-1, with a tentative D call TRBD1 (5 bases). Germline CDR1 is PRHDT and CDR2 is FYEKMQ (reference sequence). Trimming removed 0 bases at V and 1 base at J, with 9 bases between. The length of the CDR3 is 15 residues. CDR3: CASSLGLGGNTEAFF. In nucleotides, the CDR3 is TGTGCCAGCAGCTTAGGCCTGGGGGGGAACACTGAAGCTTTCTTT. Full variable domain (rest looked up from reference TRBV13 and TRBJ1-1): AAGVIQSPRHLIKEKRETATLKCYPIPRHDTVYWYQQGPGQDPQFLISFYEKMQSDKGSIPDRFSAQQFSDYHSELNMSSLELGDSALYFCASSLGLGGNTEAFFGQGTRLTVV.

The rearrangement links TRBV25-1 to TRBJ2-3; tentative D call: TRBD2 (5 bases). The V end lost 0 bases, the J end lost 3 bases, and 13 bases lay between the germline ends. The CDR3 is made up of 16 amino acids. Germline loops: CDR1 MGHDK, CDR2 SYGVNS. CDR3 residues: CASSEYGGLGTDTQYF. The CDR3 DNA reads TGTGCCAGCAGTGAATATGGAGGCCTGGGGACAGATACGCAGTATTTT.

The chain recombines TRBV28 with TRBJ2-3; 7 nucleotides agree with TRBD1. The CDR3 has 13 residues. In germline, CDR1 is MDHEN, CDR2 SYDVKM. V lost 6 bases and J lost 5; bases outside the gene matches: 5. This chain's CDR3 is CASRDRVGDTQYF. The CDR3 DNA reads TGTGCCAGCAGAGACAGGGTGGGAGATACGCAGTATTTT.

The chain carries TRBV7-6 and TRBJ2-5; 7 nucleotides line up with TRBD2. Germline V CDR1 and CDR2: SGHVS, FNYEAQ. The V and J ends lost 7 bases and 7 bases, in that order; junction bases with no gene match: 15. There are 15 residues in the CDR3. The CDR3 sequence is CASTPPGRGGGTQYF. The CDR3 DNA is TGTGCCAGCACACCCCCCGGGCGGGGCGGGGGGACCCAGTACTTC.

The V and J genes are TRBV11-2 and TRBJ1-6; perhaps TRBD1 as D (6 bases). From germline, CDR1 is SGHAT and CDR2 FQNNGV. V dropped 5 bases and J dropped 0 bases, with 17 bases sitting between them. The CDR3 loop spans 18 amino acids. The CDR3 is CASSPETGLSSYNSPLHF. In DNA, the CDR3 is TGTGCCAGCAGCCCAGAGACAGGCCTCAGCTCCTATAATTCACCCCTCCACTTT.

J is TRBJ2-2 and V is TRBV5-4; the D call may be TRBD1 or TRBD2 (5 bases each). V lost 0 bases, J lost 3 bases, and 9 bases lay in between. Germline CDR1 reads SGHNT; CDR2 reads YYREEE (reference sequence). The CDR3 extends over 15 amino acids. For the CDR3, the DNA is TGTGCCAGCAGCTTGGGTAGGGACGACACCGGGGAGCTGTTTTTT. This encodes CASSLGRDDTGELFF.

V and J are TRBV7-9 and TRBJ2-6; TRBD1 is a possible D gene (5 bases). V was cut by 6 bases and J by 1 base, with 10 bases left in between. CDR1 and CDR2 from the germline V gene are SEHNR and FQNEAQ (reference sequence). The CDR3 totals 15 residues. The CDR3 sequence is CASSPTGSGANVLTF. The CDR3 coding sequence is TGTGCCAGCAGTCCCACAGGTTCTGGGGCCAACGTCCTGACTTTC. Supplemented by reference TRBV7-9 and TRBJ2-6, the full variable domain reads DTGVSQNPRHKITKRGQNVTFRCDPISEHNRLYWYRQTLGQGPEFLTYFQNEAQLEKSRLLSDRFSAERPKGSFSTLEIQRTEQGDSAMYLCASSPTGSGANVLTFGAGSRLTVL.

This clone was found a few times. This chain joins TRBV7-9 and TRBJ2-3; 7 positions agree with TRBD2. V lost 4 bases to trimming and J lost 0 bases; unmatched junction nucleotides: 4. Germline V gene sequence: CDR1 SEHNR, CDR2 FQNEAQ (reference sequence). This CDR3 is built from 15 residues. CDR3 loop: CASSSSGISTDTQYF. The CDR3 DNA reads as TGTGCCAGCAGCTCCAGCGGGATTAGCACAGATACGCAGTATTTT.

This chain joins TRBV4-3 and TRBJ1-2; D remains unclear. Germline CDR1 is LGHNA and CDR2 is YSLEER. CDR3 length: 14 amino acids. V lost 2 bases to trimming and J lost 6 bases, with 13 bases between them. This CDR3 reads CASSQSGIRDGYTF. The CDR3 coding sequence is TGCGCCAGCAGCCAATCGGGGATCCGGGATGGCTACACCTTC.

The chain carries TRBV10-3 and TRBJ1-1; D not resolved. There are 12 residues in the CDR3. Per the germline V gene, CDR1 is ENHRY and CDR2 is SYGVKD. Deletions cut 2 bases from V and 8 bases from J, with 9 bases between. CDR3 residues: CAISEVSSEAFF. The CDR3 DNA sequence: TGTGCCATCAGTGAGGTCAGCTCCGAAGCTTTCTTT.

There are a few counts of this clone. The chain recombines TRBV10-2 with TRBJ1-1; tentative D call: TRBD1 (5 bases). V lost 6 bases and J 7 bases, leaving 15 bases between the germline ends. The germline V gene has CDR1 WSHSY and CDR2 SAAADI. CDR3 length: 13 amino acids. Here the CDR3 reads CASSDGTAYEAFF. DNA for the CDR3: TGCGCCAGCAGCGACGGGACCGCTTATGAAGCTTTCTTT.

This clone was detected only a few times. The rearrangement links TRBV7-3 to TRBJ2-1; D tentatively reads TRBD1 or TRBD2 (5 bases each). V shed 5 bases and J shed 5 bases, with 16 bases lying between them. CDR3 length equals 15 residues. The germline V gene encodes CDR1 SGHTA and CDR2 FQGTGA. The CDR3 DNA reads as TGTGCCAGCAGCCCCCTCCGGGGCAACAACAATGAGCAGTTCTTC. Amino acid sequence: CASSPLRGNNNEQFF.

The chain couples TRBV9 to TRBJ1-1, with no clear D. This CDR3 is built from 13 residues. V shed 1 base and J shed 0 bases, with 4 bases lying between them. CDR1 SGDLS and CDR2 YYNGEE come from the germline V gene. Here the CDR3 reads CASSVRLNTEAFF. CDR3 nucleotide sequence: TGTGCCAGCAGCGTAAGGTTGAACACTGAAGCTTTCTTT.

This CDR3 reads CSVDRTGNYNEQFF. CDR3 nucleotide sequence: TGCAGCGTTGATCGGACAGGGAATTACAATGAGCAGTTCTTC. This chain uses TRBV29-1 with TRBJ2-1, with 8 bases that match TRBD1. The germline V gene has CDR1 SQVTM and CDR2 ANQGSEA. Losses at the gene ends were 3 bases for V and 4 bases for J; bases not matched to a gene: 5. The CDR3 has 14 amino acids.

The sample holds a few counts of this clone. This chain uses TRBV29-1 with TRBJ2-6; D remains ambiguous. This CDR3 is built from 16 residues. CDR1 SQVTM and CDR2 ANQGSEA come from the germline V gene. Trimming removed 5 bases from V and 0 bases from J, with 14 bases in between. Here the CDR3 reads CSVLGAADSGANVLTF. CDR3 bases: TGCAGCGTTCTCGGTGCAGCAGACTCTGGGGCCAACGTCCTGACTTTC.

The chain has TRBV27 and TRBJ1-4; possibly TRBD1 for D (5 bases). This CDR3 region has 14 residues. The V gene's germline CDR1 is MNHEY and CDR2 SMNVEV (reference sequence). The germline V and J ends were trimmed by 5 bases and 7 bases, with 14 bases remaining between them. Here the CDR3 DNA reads TGTGCCAGCAGTCCGAGGGGACCCACTGAAAAACTGTTTTTT. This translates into CASSPRGPTEKLFF.

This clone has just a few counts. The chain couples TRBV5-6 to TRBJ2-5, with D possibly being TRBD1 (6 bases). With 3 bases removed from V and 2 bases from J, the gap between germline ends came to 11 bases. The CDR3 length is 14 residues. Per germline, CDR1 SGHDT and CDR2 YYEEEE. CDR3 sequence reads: CASSSSQGQETQYF. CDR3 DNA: TGTGCCAGCAGCTCCTCCCAGGGGCAAGAGACCCAGTACTTC.

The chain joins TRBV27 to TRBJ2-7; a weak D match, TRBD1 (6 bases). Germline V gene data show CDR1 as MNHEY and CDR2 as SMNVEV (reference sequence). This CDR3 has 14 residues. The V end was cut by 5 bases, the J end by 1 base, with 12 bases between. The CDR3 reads CASSPSTGSYEQYF. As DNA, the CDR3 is TGTGCCAGCAGTCCCTCGACAGGTTCCTACGAGCAGTACTTC.